This T cell receptor (beta chain) was documented in a study of blood T cells in healthy people across ages. Primed by a sample-barcoded 5' primer and a J-beta primer mix, a second PCR proceeded for 7 to 11 cycles. TCRdb passed the 5' RACE reads through MiXCR, listing each CDR3 protein once. This sample has some 760,000 distinct CDR3 sequences, with just under 25% found just once. Trimming took 2 bases from V and 3 from J; bases not matched to a gene: 7. Germline lookup yields CDR1 SEHNR and CDR2 FQNEAQ (reference sequence). CDR3 length equals 16 residues. This sample was also put to use in a study of T cells of mothers and their children. According to that study: A few healthy Caucasian mothers, along with their six children, served as the donors. Mothers gave over 9 million TCR beta CDR3 reads each, and children several million each.

The sample taken for sequencing was blood. This receptor was obtained from a boy younger than 18 in good health. The V gene is TRBV7-9, the J gene TRBJ2-5; TRBD2 matches 9 bases. CDR3 nucleotide sequence: TGTGCCAGCAGCTTATTAACGGCGGGGGGGGAAGAGACCCAGTACTTC. Translating it yields CASSLLTAGGEETQYF.